This entry concerns a single T cell receptor (beta chain). The sample is drawn from a study of blood T cell repertoires in COVID-19. Authors' processing steps: Amplification of reference gene primers was used by the study to estimate nucleated cell counts. Method: immunoSEQ multiplex PCR; TCRdb's copy keeps in-frame clones and lacks some. Clone size and V and J calls were adopted from that table, with D and trimming inferred from the DNA. The repertoire has 250,000 to 350,000 clones, around nine tenths of them found once; the top ten carry roughly 2.9%. Germline V gene sequence: CDR1 MDHEN, CDR2 SYDVKM. The CDR3 length is 17 residues. V was shortened by 5 bases and J by 0 bases, with 17 bases between the two germline ends.

The TCR was taken from a woman in her 50s who had been exposed to COVID-19. The sample consisted of PBMCs or T cells enriched from blood (not recorded which). The chain recombines TRBV28 with TRBJ2-1; no clear D gene. The CDR3 DNA is TGTGCCAGCAGTACTCGACCTCCTAGGAGCTCCTACAATGAGCAGTTCTTC. This codes for CASSTRPPRSSYNEQFF.